This TCR beta chain appears in the sequencing data of a study of post-analysis software for immune sequencing data. Study-wide results and caveats: A few TRBV segments (TRBV5-6, TRBV5-1 and TRBV20-1 among them) occurred more frequently in patients than in controls.

On this clonotype itself: Its antigen is undetermined. A much larger clone sits a single nucleotide away, making a read error possible. Because the CDR3 is missing its conserved closing phenylalanine or tryptophan, this is likely a read error.

The germline gives CDR1 SQVTM, CDR2 ANQGSEA. The CDR3 length is 14 residues. V lost 4 bases, J lost 4 bases, and 16 bases lay in between. Incorporated into the TCR beta cDNA libraries were unique molecular identifiers, which served to reduce PCR and sequencing biases. One entry per CDR3 protein, called by TCRdb with MiXCR from the PCR reads. Of about 540,000 distinct CDR3 sequences in the sample, around a third were seen once. This sequence was found in a girl aged 2-17 years with multiple sclerosis. The chain joins TRBV29-1 to TRBJ1-2; no reliable D call. The material sequenced was blood. As DNA, the CDR3 is TGCAGCGTTGGGAGCGCCGGGTTTGCCTATGGCTACACCGTC. Amino acids: CSVGSAGFAYGYTV.